The rows below give T cell receptor beta chains drawn from one sample of a study of cytomegalovirus exposure and HLA in healthy donors. Produced via immunoSEQ multiplex PCR; TCRdb's table is partial and in-frame only. The sample carries some 140,000 clones, 76% recorded once. The sample consisted of PBMCs. The receptors were gathered from a man aged 35 to 55 in good health and CMV-seronegative. CDR3s include the opening cysteine and the closing phenylalanine or tryptophan. The order of the fields is D gene, V gene, J gene, clone size, CDR3 DNA, CDR3 protein. D genes are given only for firm matches. Clone size is given for some rows only: seen once, a few or many times, or a class if the clone is expanded.

TRBD1	TRBV4-1	TRBJ2-7	-	TGCGCCAGCAGCCAAGGTCCGGGACAGCTCTACGAGCAGTACTTC	CASSQGPGQLYEQYF
-	TRBV6-5	TRBJ1-2	few	TGTGCCAGCAGTTACTCCGGGACATCCCATGGCTACACCTTC	CASSYSGTSHGYTF
-	TRBV28	TRBJ2-3	-	TGTGCCAGCAGTTTTCCCCAAGATACGCAGTATTTT	CASSFPQDTQYF
TRBD2	TRBV4-3	TRBJ2-2	-	TGCGCCAGCAGCCTAACGGCGGGGGAGTTCGGGACCGGGGAGCTGTTTTTT	CASSLTAGEFGTGELFF
-	TRBV5-6	TRBJ1-1	-	TGTGCCAGCAGGGTCCGGCGGGACCTGAACACTGAAGCTTTCTTT	CASRVRRDLNTEAFF
TRBD2	TRBV30	TRBJ2-5	-	TGTGCCTGGAGCGGACTAGCGGGGGGGACAGAGACCCAGTACTTC	CAWSGLAGGTETQYF
-	TRBV9	TRBJ2-3	few	TGTGCCAGCAGCCCGGCCCCGACTAGCACAGATACGCAGTATTTT	CASSPAPTSTDTQYF
-	TRBV4-3	TRBJ1-1	-	TGCGCCAGCAGCCAAGGGTCGTCGGGGAACACTGAAGCTTTCTTT	CASSQGSSGNTEAFF
TRBD2	TRBV5-1	TRBJ2-1	-	TGCGCCAGCAGCTCCCTAGCGGGGCCCCCCCCAAATGAGCAGTTCTTC	CASSSLAGPPPNEQFF
-	TRBV7-9	TRBJ1-1	-	TGTGCCAGCAGCCTACAGCCGAACACTGAAGCTTTCTTT	CASSLQPNTEAFF
-	TRBV28	TRBJ2-3	-	TGTGCCAGCAGTTCCTCTAACACAGATACGCAGTATTTT	CASSSSNTDTQYF
-	TRBV7-2	TRBJ2-3	-	TGTGCCAGCAGCCCCGGACAGCCCAGGGGAGATACGCAGTATTTT	CASSPGQPRGDTQYF
TRBD1	TRBV7-2	TRBJ2-7	-	TGTGCCAGCAGCCGGGACAGGGGTTTCAACGAGCAGTACTTC	CASSRDRGFNEQYF
TRBD2	TRBV5-1	TRBJ2-3	-	TGCGCCAGCAGCCCCCTGACTAGCGGATACACAGATACGCAGTATTTT	CASSPLTSGYTDTQYF
-	TRBV5-6	TRBJ1-5	-	TGTGCCAGCAGCTGGGGAGGGGGGGGCAATCAGCCCCAGCATTTT	CASSWGGGGNQPQHF
-	TRBV7-7	TRBJ2-7	few	TGTGCCAGCAGCCCAGGGAAGGGGTACGAGCAGTACTTC	CASSPGKGYEQYF
-	TRBV19	TRBJ1-1	-	TGTGCCAGTAGTATAGACAGCGACACTGAAGCTTTCTTT	CASSIDSDTEAFF
TRBD1	TRBV5-4	TRBJ2-7	-	TGTGCCAGCAGCGAGGGACAGGGGGCGTCCTACGAGCAGTACTTC	CASSEGQGASYEQYF
-	TRBV6-6	TRBJ1-3	-	TGTGCCAGCACCAGCGCCAGCCCGTCGCTAAACACCATATATTTT	CASTSASPSLNTIYF
TRBD1	TRBV5-1	TRBJ2-7	few	TGCGCCAGCAGCCCCGGACAGGGAAAGCCCTACGAGCAGTACTTC	CASSPGQGKPYEQYF
TRBD1	TRBV19	TRBJ2-5	-	TGTGCCAGCAGGGACAGGGGTTCGGAGACCCAGTACTTC	CASRDRGSETQYF
-	TRBV5-1	TRBJ1-2	-	TGCGCCAGCAGCCTGAGATCCAACTATGGCTACACCTTC	CASSLRSNYGYTF
-	TRBV28	TRBJ1-4	-	TGTGCCAGCAGCCAAATCCAGGTTGAAAAACTGTTTTTT	CASSQIQVEKLFF
-	TRBV5-6	TRBJ2-1	-	TGTGCCAGCAGCTCCCGAAGGAGAGCACGGGAGCAGTTCTTC	CASSSRRRAREQFF
-	TRBV19	TRBJ1-2	-	TGTGCCAGTAGTATAGACGGGTTTGGCGGAATGGTCTATGGCTACACCTTC	CASSIDGFGGMVYGYTF
TRBD1	TRBV18	TRBJ1-2	-	TGTGCCAGCTCACCGGGACAGGAAAATGGCTACACCTTC	CASSPGQENGYTF
-	TRBV7-3	TRBJ2-3	-	TGTGCCAGCAGCACCGTACACACAGATACGCAGTATTTT	CASSTVHTDTQYF
TRBD2	TRBV6-6	TRBJ2-5	-	TGTGCCAGCAGTCCGGGGACTAGAGGGGAGACCCAGTACTTC	CASSPGTRGETQYF
-	TRBV28	TRBJ1-1	few	TGTGCCAGCAGTTTATCCGGGAACACTGAAGCTTTCTTT	CASSLSGNTEAFF
-	TRBV7-9	TRBJ2-3	-	TGTGCCAGCAGCTTCCCGGTGACAGATACGCAGTATTTT	CASSFPVTDTQYF
TRBD1	TRBV6-1	TRBJ1-3	few	TGTGCCAGCAGTGAAACCACAGGGGGTCGGCCTGGAAACACCATATATTTT	CASSETTGGRPGNTIYF
-	TRBV2	TRBJ2-2	-	TGTGCCAGCAGTGGGACCGCCGGACTTATCGGCGGGGAGCTGTTTTTT	CASSGTAGLIGGELFF
-	TRBV5-8	TRBJ1-5	-	TGTGCCAGCAGCTCGGGGTCTACAACAGGGTATCAGCCCCAGCATTTT	CASSSGSTTGYQPQHF
TRBD1	TRBV19	TRBJ1-1	few	TGTGCCAGTAGCAAAACAGGGGGCTTCACTGAAGCTTTCTTT	CASSKTGGFTEAFF
-	TRBV5-1	TRBJ2-7	-	TGCGCCAGCAGCACCCAGGGGTCCCTCGAGCAGTACTTC	CASSTQGSLEQYF
-	TRBV2	TRBJ1-1	-	TGTGCCAGCAGTGATACGAGGAACACTGAAGCTTTCTTT	CASSDTRNTEAFF
-	TRBV30	TRBJ1-1	-	TGTGCCTGGGATACTACGGGGTCTGAAGCTTTCTTT	CAWDTTGSEAFF
-	TRBV4-1	TRBJ2-1	few	TGCGCCAGCAGCCAAGTTCATGGTGCGGGTCTTGGGAATGAGCAGTTCTTC	CASSQVHGAGLGNEQFF
-	TRBV20-1	TRBJ2-7	once	TGCAGTGCCGCCCCAGGGGGGGAGCAGTACTTC	CSAAPGGEQYF
TRBD2	TRBV9	TRBJ2-1	-	TGTGCCAGCAGAGGACTAGCGGGCGATGGCCCCAGCAATGAGCAGTTCTTC	CASRGLAGDGPSNEQFF
TRBD1	TRBV11-1	TRBJ2-7	few	TGTGCCAGCAGTACAGGGGGCCGATACGAGCAGTACTTC	CASSTGGRYEQYF